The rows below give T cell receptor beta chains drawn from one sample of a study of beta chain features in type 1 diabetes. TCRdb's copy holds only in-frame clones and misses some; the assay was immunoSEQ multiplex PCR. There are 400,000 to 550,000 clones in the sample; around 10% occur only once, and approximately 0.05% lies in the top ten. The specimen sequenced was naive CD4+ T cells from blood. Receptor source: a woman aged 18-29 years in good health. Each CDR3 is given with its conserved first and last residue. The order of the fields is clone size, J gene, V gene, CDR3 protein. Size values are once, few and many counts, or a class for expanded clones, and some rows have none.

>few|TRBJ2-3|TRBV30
CAWMTSGTDTQYF
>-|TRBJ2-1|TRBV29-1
CSVEEGRASSYNEQFF
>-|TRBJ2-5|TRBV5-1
CASSFGQEETQYF
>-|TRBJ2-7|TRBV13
CASSSRSRTSGRMTYEQYF
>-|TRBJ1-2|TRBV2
CATNRNLNYGYTF
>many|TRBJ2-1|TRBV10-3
CAIRDSVSSYNEQFF
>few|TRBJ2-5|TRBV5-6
CASSLRTSGQETQYF
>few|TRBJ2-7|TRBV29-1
CSVELGRGPSYEQYF
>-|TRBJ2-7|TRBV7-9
CASSIDYEQYF
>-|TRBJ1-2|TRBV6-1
CASSEYRAPYGYTF
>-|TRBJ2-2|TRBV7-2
CASSLRQNTGELFF
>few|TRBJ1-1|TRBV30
CAWGGRRTGSTEAFF
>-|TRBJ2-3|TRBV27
CASTNTGTDTQYF
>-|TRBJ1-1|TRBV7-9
CASSLLGSTEAFF
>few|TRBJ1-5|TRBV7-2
CASSFRDTGNQPQHF
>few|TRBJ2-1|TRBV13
CASSLPGLASIGGNEQFF
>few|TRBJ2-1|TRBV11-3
CASSPDPFSYNEQFF
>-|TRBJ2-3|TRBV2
CASSGTSGAYTDTQYF
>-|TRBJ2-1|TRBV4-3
CASSRDRGRYNEQFF
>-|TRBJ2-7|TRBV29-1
CSVEEGSRPRTSGRLSPYEQYF
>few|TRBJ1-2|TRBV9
CASSPPDGQSSNYGYTF
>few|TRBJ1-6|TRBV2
CASSRRMAGPNSPLHF
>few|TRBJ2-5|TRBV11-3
CASSLLAPQETQYF
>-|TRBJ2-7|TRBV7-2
CASSLSQDYEQYF
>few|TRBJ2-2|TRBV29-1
CSVEGNRGGGELFF